The 21 T cell receptor beta chains below come from one sample, sequenced in a study of patients and donors after allogeneic stem cell transplantation. MiXCR was run by TCRdb on the RT-PCR reads, yielding one entry per CDR3 protein. The profile covers about a million distinct CDR3 sequences, with approximately 18% appearing a single time and around 6% taken by the ten largest. The sample consisted of blood, either unsorted or a sorted T cell fraction (not recorded which). Receptors were obtained from a human donor who was either an allogeneic HSCT recipient or a stem cell or donor lymphocyte infusion donor (not recorded which). It is not recorded whose cells these are; they may come from a transplant donor.

This clonotype was seen a few times. The chain couples TRBV29-1 to TRBJ1-1, with D possibly TRBD1 on 6 matching bases. Trimming removed 0 bases at V and 5 bases at J, with 10 bases between. CDR3 length: 13 residues. CDR1 and CDR2 from the germline V gene are SQVTM and ANQGSEA. The CDR3 coding sequence is TGCAGCGTTGAAGAGGGGGCTTGGACTGAAGCTTTCTTT. It translates to CSVEEGAWTEAFF.

The V and J genes are TRBV5-1 and TRBJ2-3; D remains ambiguous. Germline-derived CDR1 and CDR2 are SGHRS and YFSETQ. Trimming took off 5 bases at V and 4 bases at J, with 14 bases between the two ends. This CDR3 comprises 14 residues. As DNA, the CDR3 is TGCGCCAGCAGGATTGACCCCATTTCAGATACGCAGTATTTT. It codes for CASRIDPISDTQYF.

There are a few counts of this clonotype. The CDR3 here is CASSLFGQAVTYEQQYF. The CDR3 bases are TGTGCCAGCAGTTTATTCGGACAGGCGGTGACCTACGAACAGCAGTACTTC. The chain carries TRBV27 and TRBJ2-7; 7 nucleotides line up with TRBD1. Germline V lookup: CDR1 MNHEY, CDR2 SMNVEV (reference sequence). J lost 8 bases, V lost 1 base, and 17 bases had no gene match. The CDR3 is 17 amino acids.

J is TRBJ2-2 and V is TRBV7-3; TRBD1 is a possible D gene (5 bases). The germline V and J ends were trimmed by 0 bases and 0 bases, with 8 bases remaining between them. Germline V gene data show CDR1 as SGHTA and CDR2 as FQGTGA. This CDR3 has 16 amino acids. This chain's CDR3 is CASSLTPGTNTGELFF. CDR3 in DNA: TGTGCCAGCAGCTTAACCCCAGGGACGAACACCGGGGAGCTGTTTTTT.

V and J are TRBV6-1 and TRBJ2-1, with TRBD2 as a possible D gene (6 bases). The CDR3 extends over 18 amino acids. With 4 bases removed from V and 2 bases from J, the gap between germline ends came to 21 bases. Germline V gene sequence: CDR1 MNHNS, CDR2 SASEGT. The CDR3 region has the DNA TGTGCCAGCAGTGGACCGATACGGAGGGGAGCTACCTACAATGAGCAGTTCTTC. It specifies CASSGPIRRGATYNEQFF.

This clonotype was counted only a few times. The chain carries TRBV5-6 and TRBJ2-5; D unresolved. In germline, CDR1 is SGHDT, CDR2 YYEEEE. V was shortened by 4 bases and J by 5 bases, with 15 bases between the two germline ends. This CDR3 comprises 14 residues. Here the CDR3 reads CASSRRVIAETQYF. CDR3 coding DNA: TGTGCCAGCAGCCGACGGGTTATTGCGGAGACCCAGTACTTC. Supplemented by reference TRBV5-6 and TRBJ2-5, the full variable domain reads DAGVTQSPTHLIKTRGQQVTLRCSPKSGHDTVSWYQQALGQGPQFIFQYYEEEERQRGNFPDRFSGHQFPNYSSELNVNALLLGDSALYLCASSRRVIAETQYFGPGTRLLVL.

The chain employs TRBV11-2 and TRBJ1-6, with a weak D call TRBD1 (6 bases). The CDR3 sequence is 21 residues long. Germline V gives CDR1 SGHAT, CDR2 FQNNGV. V shed 3 bases and J shed 4 bases, with 28 bases lying between them. The CDR3 spells CASSFTAHPEAGASYNSPLHF. DNA for the CDR3: TGTGCCAGCAGCTTCACCGCTCACCCGGAGGCGGGGGCCTCATATAATTCACCCCTCCACTTT.

In its sample, this clonotype was seen many times. V is TRBV29-1 and J is TRBJ1-5, with D perhaps matching TRBD1 (6 bases). V lost 5 bases and J 5 bases, leaving 10 bases between the germline ends. CDR1 and CDR2 (germline): SQVTM, ANQGSEA. The CDR3 extends over 12 amino acids. The CDR3 DNA sequence: TGCAGCGTTCGGGAGGGGGATCAGCCCCAGCATTTT. This encodes CSVREGDQPQHF.

This clonotype appeared a few times. This chain connects TRBV9 to TRBJ1-4; no clear D gene. Germline V lookup: CDR1 SGDLS, CDR2 YYNGEE. The CDR3 has 15 residues. Deletions cut 2 bases from V and 4 bases from J, with 12 bases between. The CDR3 protein is CASSVALNHNEKLFF. In DNA form, the CDR3 reads TGTGCCAGCAGCGTCGCCCTTAATCATAATGAAAAACTGTTTTTT.

This clonotype was seen a handful of times. The chain employs TRBV7-3 and TRBJ2-2; D possibly corresponds to TRBD2 (6 bases). The CDR3 covers 13 residues. Germline V gives CDR1 SGHTA, CDR2 FQGTGA. Trimming took off 4 bases at V and 8 bases at J, with 11 bases between the two ends. DNA for the CDR3: TGTGCCAGCAGCTACGGGGGAGTTGGGGAGCTGTTTTTT. Amino acid sequence: CASSYGGVGELFF.

A few counts support this clonotype. V is TRBV5-5 and J is TRBJ1-5; possibly TRBD1 for D (5 bases). The CDR3 loop spans 14 amino acids. Trimming cost V 0 bases and J 6 bases, with 10 bases left between them. Germline CDR1 is SGHKS and CDR2 is YYEKEE (reference sequence). CDR3 sequence: CASSLVRDGQPQHF. The DNA of the CDR3 is TGTGCCAGCAGCTTGGTCAGGGATGGTCAGCCCCAGCATTTT.

A few counts support this clonotype. The CDR3 nucleotides are TGTGCCTGGAGGATTACCCCGGCTAGGCGGTTGTCCGGGGAGCTGTTTTTT. It yields the protein CAWRITPARRLSGELFF. The rearrangement joins TRBV30 to TRBJ2-2; D gene unclear. CDR3 length equals 17 residues. Germline CDR1 is GTSNPN and CDR2 is SVGIG (reference sequence). Trimming took off 3 bases at V and 6 bases at J, with 23 bases between the two ends.

This clonotype was seen more than once but under ten times. The gene calls are TRBV5-4 and TRBJ2-1, with D unclear. The CDR3 covers 12 residues. V lost 0 bases to trimming and J lost 8 bases, with 6 bases between them. Germline assignment: CDR1 SGHNT and CDR2 YYREEE (reference sequence). The CDR3 DNA sequence: TGTGCCAGCAGCTTGGACCTCCATGAGCAGTTCTTC. Translating it yields CASSLDLHEQFF.

This clonotype has only a few counts. The chain is built from TRBV12-5 and TRBJ1-2; the match to TRBD1 covers 12 bases. Trimming cost V 2 bases and J 7 bases; bases outside gene matches: 5. CDR1 and CDR2 (germline): LGHNT, FRNRAP. The CDR3 consists of 15 residues. CDR3 residues: CASGLTGTGGRGYTF. In DNA, the CDR3 is TGTGCTAGTGGTTTGACCGGGACAGGGGGCCGTGGCTACACCTTC. The complete variable domain, with remaining parts taken from reference TRBV12-5 and TRBJ1-2, reads DARVTQTPRHKVTEMGQEVTMRCQPILGHNTVFWYRQTMMQGLELLAYFRNRAPLDDSGMPKDRFSAEMPDATLATLKIQPSEPRDSAVYFCASGLTGTGGRGYTFGSGTRLTVV.

This clonotype was observed a few times. The chain has TRBV29-1 and TRBJ2-1, with unresolved D. V lost 2 bases, J lost 10 bases, and 9 bases lay in between. Germline CDR1 is SQVTM and CDR2 is ANQGSEA. The CDR3 consists of 11 residues. Here the CDR3 reads CSVESANEQFF. The CDR3 nucleotides read TGCAGCGTTGAATCAGCAAACGAGCAGTTCTTC.

The CDR3 bases are TGCAGCGTTGAGACGACGGGACTAGCGGGAGGGAACACCGGGGAGCTGTTTTTT. This translates into CSVETTGLAGGNTGELFF. The chain joins TRBV29-1 to TRBJ2-2; TRBD2 aligns across 15 bases. Germline V gene data show CDR1 as SQVTM and CDR2 as ANQGSEA. V lost 3 bases, J lost 1 base, and 6 bases stayed unmatched. The CDR3 length is 18 residues.

V is TRBV5-1 and J is TRBJ1-1, with D possibly TRBD1 on 6 matching bases. Trimming stripped 4 bases from V and 1 base from J, with 11 bases between. The CDR3 covers 14 residues. Germline V CDR1 and CDR2: SGHRS, YFSETQ. The CDR3 DNA is TGCGCCAGCAGCACGGACAGATCGAACACTGAAGCTTTCTTT. The encoded protein is CASSTDRSNTEAFF.

The chain carries TRBV20-1 and TRBJ1-4; D gene uncertain. This CDR3 has 14 amino acids. Germline CDR1 reads DFQATT; CDR2 reads SNEGSKA (reference sequence). V was trimmed by 0 bases and J by 4 bases, leaving 9 bases between them. The CDR3 region has the DNA TGCAGTGCTAGAGAAGCGGCCTTTAATGAAAAACTGTTTTTT. Amino acids: CSAREAAFNEKLFF.

This chain connects TRBV20-1 to TRBJ2-7; D perhaps matches TRBD1 (5 bases). The CDR3 sequence is 12 residues long. V shed 6 bases and J shed 5 bases, with 14 bases lying between them. The germline V gene has CDR1 DFQATT and CDR2 SNEGSKA (reference sequence). CDR3 loop: CSANPRVDEQYF. As DNA, the CDR3 is TGCAGTGCAAACCCCAGGGTTGACGAGCAGTACTTC.

The chain joins TRBV7-9 to TRBJ2-1, with D possibly TRBD1 on 6 matching bases. Looked up from germline, CDR1 is SEHNR and CDR2 is FQNEAQ (reference sequence). V lost 3 bases, J lost 4 bases, and 13 bases lay in between. The CDR3 has 15 residues. The CDR3 reads CASSFSRRGYNEQFF. The DNA for the CDR3 is TGTGCCAGCAGCTTTAGCCGAAGGGGGTACAATGAGCAGTTCTTC. Combining the CDR3 with reference TRBV7-9 and TRBJ2-1 gives the whole variable domain DTGVSQNPRHKITKRGQNVTFRCDPISEHNRLYWYRQTLGQGPEFLTYFQNEAQLEKSRLLSDRFSAERPKGSFSTLEIQRTEQGDSAMYLCASSFSRRGYNEQFFGPGTRLTVL.

This chain links TRBV9 with TRBJ2-7; D possibly matches TRBD1 or TRBD2 (5 bases each). Germline V gene data show CDR1 as SGDLS and CDR2 as YYNGEE. Trimming removed 3 bases at V and 5 bases at J, with 21 bases between. This CDR3 region has 16 residues. The CDR3 protein is CASSDRQSPSSDEQYF. In DNA form, the CDR3 reads TGTGCCAGCAGCGATCGACAGAGCCCAAGTAGCGACGAGCAGTACTTC. The full variable domain, its missing parts supplied by reference TRBV9 and TRBJ2-7, is DSGVTQTPKHLITATGQRVTLRCSPRSGDLSVYWYQQSLDQGLQFLIQYYNGEERAKGNILERFSAQQFPDLHSELNLSSLELGDSALYFCASSDRQSPSSDEQYFGPGTRLTVT.